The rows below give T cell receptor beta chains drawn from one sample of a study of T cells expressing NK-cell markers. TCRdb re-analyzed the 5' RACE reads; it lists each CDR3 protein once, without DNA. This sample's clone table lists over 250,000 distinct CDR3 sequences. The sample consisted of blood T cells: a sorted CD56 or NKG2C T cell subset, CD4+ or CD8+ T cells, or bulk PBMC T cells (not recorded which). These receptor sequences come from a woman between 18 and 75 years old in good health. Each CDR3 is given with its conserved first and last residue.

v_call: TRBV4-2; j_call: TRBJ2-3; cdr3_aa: CASSQAYGSTDTQYF
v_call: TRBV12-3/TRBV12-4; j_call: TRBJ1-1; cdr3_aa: CASSWDSSNTEAFF
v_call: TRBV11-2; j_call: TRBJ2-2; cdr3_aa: CASSLFVGRAAGELFF
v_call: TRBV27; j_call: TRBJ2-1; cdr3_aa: CASSSGVYYNEQFF
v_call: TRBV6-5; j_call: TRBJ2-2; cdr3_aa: CASSGVLMGTGELFF
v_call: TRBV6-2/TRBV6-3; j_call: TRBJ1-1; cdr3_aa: CASSYGGRTDTEAFF
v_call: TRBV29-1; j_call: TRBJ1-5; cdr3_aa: CSALGGDQPQHF
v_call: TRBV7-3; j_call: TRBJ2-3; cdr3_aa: CASSPIPGYDTQYF
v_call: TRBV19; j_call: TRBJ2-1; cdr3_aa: CASSISGGGADEQFF
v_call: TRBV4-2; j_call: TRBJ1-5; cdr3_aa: CASSQGRGDQPQHF
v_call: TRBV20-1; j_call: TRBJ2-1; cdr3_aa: CSASGAGGPGNEQFF
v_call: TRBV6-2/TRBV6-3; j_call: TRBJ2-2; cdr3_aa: CASSRRLVPGELFF
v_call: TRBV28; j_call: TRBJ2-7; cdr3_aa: CASSLGAGLTLYEQYF
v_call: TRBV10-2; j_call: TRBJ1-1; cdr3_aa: CASSERGQFLSEAFF
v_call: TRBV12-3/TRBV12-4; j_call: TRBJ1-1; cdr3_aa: CASSLWDGQGRAEAFF
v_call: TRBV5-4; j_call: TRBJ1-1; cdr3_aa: CASSVGQMLNTEAFF
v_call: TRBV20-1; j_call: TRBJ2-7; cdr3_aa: CSARVFAFPYEQYF
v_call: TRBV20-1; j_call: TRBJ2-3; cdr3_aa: CSARRGSGADTQYF
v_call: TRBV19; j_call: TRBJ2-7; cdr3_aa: CASSRPGQGTYEQYF
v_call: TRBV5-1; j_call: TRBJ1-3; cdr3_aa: CASGGGSSGNTIYF
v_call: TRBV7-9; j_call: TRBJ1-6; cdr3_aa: CASTTVSLNSPLHF
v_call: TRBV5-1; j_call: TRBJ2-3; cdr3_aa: CASSLGGGGSPDTQYF
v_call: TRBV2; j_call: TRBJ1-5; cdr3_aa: CASRRQGIHQPQHF
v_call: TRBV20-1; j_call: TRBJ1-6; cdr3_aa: CSARPRTGGRNSPLHF
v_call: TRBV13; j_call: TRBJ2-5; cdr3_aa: CASSNQGAETQYF
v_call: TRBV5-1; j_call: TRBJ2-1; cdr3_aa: CASSLSWRGNEQFF
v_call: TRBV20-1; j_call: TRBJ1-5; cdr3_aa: CSAREGGLFEAQHF
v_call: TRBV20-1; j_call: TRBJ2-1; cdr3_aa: CSARDNSGRASYNEQFF
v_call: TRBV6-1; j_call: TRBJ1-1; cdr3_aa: CASSDHFGTEAFF
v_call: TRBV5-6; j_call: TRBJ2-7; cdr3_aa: CASSPDRGSWNEQYF
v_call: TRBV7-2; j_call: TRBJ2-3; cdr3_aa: CASSLARSTDMQYF
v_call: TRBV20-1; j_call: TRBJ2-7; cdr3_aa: CSGITGILYEQYF
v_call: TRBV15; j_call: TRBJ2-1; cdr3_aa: CATSTGQGASYNEQFF
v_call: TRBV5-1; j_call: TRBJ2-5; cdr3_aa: CASTRGFGETQYF
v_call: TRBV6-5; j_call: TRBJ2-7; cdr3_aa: CASSYRGTLPYEQYF
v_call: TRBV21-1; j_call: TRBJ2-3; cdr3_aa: CASSKGGRRPTDTQYF
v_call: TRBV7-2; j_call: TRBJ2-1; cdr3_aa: CASSPKSSGSNNEQFF
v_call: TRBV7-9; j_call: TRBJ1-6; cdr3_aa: CASTRDTANSPLHF
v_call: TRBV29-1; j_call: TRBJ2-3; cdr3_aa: CSVATSGGAGTDTQYF
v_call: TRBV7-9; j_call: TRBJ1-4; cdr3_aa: CASSAGDRATNEKLFF
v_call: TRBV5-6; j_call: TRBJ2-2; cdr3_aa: CASSLSQGRGGELFF
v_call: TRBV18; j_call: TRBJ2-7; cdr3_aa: CASSPGTGAYEQYF
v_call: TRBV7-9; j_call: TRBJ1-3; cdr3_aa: CASSTQGASGNTIYF
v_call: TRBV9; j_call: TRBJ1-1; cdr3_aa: CASSLSGSEAFF
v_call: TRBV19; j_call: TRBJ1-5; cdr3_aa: CASTTQGYNQPQHF
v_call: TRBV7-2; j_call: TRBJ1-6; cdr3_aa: CASSHAGVGSPLHF
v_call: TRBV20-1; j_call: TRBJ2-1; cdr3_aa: CSDTGGAYNEQFF
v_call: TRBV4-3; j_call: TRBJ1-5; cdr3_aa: CASSQEVLPGALQPQHF
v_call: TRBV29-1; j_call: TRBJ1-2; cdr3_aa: CSVGPEGSYGYTF
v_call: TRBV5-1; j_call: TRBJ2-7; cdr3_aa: CASSQGGYSLYEQYF